This paragraph covers one TCR beta chain sequence. This specimen comes from a study of blood T cell repertoires in COVID-19. Assay: immunoSEQ multiplex PCR; the TCRdb copy retains only in-frame clones and omits some. The data show over 150,000 clones, approximately 73% seen once. CDR1 is SGHNT and CDR2 is YYREEE in the germline V gene (reference sequence). With 0 bases clipped from V and 8 bases from J, the junction kept 10 bases outside the gene matches. This CDR3 comprises 15 residues. What was sequenced was peripheral blood. This TCR was recovered from a woman of 80 years or more with acute or convalescent COVID-19. This chain links TRBV5-4 with TRBJ1-2, with TRBD1 matching 7 bases. The CDR3 sequence is CASSLAATGKRGYTF. In DNA form, the CDR3 reads TGTGCCAGCAGCTTGGCCGCGACAGGGAAACGCGGCTACACCTTC.